This T cell receptor beta chain originates from a study of T cell responses to AZD1222 COVID-19 vaccine. Study at large: Pooling was applied to second doses at about 4 or about 12 weeks. Study-level results: Only a handful of AZD1222 recipients tested seropositive at baseline. Most donors were white British and more were female, and clonal diversity was possibly underestimated.

Germline CDR1 and CDR2: SSHAT and FNYEAQ (reference sequence). This CDR3 has 16 amino acids. The assay was immunoSEQ multiplex PCR, and TCRdb's table has in-frame clones only and misses some. The table shows around 110,000 clones, with around nine tenths occurring only once. As regards this clone: The antigen is undetermined. The junction departs from germline at one end; a sequencing error may be responsible.

This material consisted of peripheral blood, taken on day 0 of AZD1222 vaccination. The chain is built from TRBV7-7 and TRBJ2-2, with D possibly matching TRBD1 (6 bases). This receptor was identified in an adult in good health. CDR3 residues: CASSSRLTGNAGELFF. DNA for the CDR3: TGTGCTAGCAGCTCCCGGTTAACAGGGAACGCCGGGGAGCTGTTTTTT. The full variable domain, in which reference TRBV7-7 and TRBJ2-2 provide the parts outside the CDR3, is GAGVSQSPRYKVTKRGQDVTLRCDPISSHATLYWYQQALGQGPEFLTYFNYEAQPDKSGLPSDRFSAERPEGSISTLTIQRTEQRDSAMYRCASSSRLTGNAGELFFGEGSRLTVL.